This note documents a single T cell receptor beta chain sequence. As yet, its antigen is unknown. Then a second PCR, running about 6 to 11 cycles, was carried out with a sample-barcoded 5' primer and a J-beta primer mix. MiXCR was run by TCRdb on the 5' RACE reads, yielding one entry per CDR3 protein. This table holds some 860,000 distinct CDR3 sequences, 45% to 70% found once. The draw of peripheral blood yielded 8.5 to 10 milliliters from each donor. A minimum of 6 micrograms of total RNA was extracted per sample. The CDR3 is made up of 16 amino acids. Germline CDR1 is SEHNR and CDR2 is FQNEAQ (reference sequence). V lost 4 bases, J lost 6 bases, and 11 bases stayed unmatched. This sample is drawn from a study of blood T cells in healthy people across ages. General study findings and limits: A strong correlation between TCR beta diversity and naive T cell percentage was seen.

The chain recombines TRBV7-9 with TRBJ2-1, with TRBD2 identical over 8 bases. This clonotype was obtained from a man aged 40-50 years in good health. Material: blood. The CDR3 region is CASSSLGGGSGNEQFF. CDR3 nucleotide sequence: TGTGCCAGCAGCTCCCTAGGCGGGGGGTCGGGCAATGAGCAGTTCTTC.